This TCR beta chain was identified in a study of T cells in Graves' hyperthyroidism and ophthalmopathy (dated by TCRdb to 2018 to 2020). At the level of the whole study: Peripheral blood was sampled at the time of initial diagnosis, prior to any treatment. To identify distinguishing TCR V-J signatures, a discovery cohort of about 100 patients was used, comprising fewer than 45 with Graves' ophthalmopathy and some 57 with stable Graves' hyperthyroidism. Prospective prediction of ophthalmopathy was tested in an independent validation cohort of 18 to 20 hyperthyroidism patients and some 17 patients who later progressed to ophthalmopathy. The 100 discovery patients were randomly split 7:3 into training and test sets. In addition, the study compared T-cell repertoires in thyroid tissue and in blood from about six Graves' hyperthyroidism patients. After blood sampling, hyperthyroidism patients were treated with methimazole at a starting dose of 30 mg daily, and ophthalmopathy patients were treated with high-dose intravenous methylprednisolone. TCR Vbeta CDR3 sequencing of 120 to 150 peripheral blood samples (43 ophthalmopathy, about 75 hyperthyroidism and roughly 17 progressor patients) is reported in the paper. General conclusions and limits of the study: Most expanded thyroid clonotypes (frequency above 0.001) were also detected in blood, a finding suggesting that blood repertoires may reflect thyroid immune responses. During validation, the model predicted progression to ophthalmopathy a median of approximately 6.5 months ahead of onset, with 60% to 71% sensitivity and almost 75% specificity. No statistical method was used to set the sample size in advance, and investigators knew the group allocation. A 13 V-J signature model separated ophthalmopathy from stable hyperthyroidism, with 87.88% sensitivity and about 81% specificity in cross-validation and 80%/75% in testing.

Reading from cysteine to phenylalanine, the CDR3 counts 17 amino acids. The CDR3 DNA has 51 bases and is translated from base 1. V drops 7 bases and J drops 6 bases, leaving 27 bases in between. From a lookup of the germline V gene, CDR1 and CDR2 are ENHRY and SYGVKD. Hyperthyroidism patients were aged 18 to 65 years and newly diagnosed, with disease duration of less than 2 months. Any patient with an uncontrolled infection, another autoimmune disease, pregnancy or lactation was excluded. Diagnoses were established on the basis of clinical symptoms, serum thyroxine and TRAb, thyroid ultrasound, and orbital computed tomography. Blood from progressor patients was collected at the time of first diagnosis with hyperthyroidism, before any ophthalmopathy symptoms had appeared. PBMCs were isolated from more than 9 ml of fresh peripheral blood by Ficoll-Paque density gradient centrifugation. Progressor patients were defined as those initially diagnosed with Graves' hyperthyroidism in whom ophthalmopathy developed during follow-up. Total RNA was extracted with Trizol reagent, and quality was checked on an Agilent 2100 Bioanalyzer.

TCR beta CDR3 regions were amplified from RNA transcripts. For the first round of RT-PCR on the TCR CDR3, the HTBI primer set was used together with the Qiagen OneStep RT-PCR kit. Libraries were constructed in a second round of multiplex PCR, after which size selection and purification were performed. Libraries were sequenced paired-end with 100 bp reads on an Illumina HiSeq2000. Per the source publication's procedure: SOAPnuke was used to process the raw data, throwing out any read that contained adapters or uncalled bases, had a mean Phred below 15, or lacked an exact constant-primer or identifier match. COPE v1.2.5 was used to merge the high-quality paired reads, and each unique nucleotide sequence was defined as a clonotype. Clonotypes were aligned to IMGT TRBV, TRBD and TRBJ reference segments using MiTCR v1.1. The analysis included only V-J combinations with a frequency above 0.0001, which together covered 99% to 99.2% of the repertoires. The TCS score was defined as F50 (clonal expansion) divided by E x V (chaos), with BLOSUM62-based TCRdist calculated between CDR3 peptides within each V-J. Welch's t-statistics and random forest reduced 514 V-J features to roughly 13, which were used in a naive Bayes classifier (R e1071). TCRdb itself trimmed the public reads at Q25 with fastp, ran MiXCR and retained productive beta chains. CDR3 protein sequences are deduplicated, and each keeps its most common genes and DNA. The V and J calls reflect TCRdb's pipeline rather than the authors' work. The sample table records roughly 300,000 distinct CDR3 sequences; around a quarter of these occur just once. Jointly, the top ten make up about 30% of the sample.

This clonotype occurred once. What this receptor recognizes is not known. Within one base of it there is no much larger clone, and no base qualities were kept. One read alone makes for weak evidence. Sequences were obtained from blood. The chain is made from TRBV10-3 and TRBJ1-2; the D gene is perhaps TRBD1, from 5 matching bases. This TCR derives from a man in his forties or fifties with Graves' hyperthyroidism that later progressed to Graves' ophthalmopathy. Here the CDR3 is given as CAINKGGAGLSFDGYTF. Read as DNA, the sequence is TGTGCCATCAATAAAGGTGGGGCGGGACTAAGCTTCGATGGCTACACCTTC.